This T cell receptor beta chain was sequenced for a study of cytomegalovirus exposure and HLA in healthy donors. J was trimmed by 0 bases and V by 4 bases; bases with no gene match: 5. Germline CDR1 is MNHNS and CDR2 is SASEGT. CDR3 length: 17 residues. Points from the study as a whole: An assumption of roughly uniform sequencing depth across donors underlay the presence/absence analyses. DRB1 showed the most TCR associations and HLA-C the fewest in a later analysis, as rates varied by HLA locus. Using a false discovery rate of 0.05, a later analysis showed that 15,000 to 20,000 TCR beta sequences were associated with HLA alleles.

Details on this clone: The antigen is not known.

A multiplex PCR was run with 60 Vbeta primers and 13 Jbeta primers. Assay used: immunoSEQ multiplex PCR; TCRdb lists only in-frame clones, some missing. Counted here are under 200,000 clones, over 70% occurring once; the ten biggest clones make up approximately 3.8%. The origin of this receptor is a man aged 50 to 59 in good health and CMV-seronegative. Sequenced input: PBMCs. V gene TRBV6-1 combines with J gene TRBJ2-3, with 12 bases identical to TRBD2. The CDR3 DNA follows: TGTGCCAGCAGTGGGATCACTAGCGGGGGGAGCACAGATACGCAGTATTTT. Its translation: CASSGITSGGSTDTQYF.